This T cell receptor (beta chain) derives from a study of regulatory T cells in long-lasting Graves disease. Study summary: Graves' patients, diagnosed recently, had received antithyroid drugs under 3 months.

Sample time point: newly diagnosed GD, antithyroid drugs for less than 3 months. RNA from PBMCs was the source of the TCR library. By American Thyroid Association guidelines, Graves' disease was diagnosed in the cohort. Trimming pared 7 bases from V and 5 bases from J, leaving 17 bases between. Germline V gene sequence: CDR1 SEHNR, CDR2 FQNEAQ (reference sequence). This CDR3 comprises 14 residues. The TCR beta library used iRepertoire HTBI primers with Arm-PCR amplification of CDR3. As originally analysed: Identification of gene segments yielded more than 55 TRBV and more than eleven TRBJ across samples. One entry per CDR3 protein, called by TCRdb with MiXCR from the multiplex PCR reads. The V and J calls and clone size come from TCRdb's table, not from the authors' own analysis. The table records hundreds of thousands of distinct CDR3 sequences, around 15% of them present only once. A further study also used this sample, focusing on T cells in Graves' hyperthyroidism and ophthalmopathy. That study adds: RT-PCR in the first round (using the HTBI primer set) targeted the TCR CDR3.

The sample here was peripheral blood mononuclear cells (PBMCs), taken at new diagnosis, from a patient treated with antithyroid drugs. The sequence was collected from a man aged 35 to 55 with Graves disease. The V call is TRBV7-9, the J call TRBJ2-5; D might be TRBD2 (5 bases). The CDR3 spells CASTPDGVWETQYF. The CDR3 nucleotides read TGTGCCAGCACCCCAGACGGGGTCTGGGAGACCCAGTACTTC.